This T cell receptor beta chain emerged from a study of shared clonotypes between healthy human individuals. This table comes from immunoSEQ multiplex PCR, and its TCRdb copy is limited to in-frame clones, with some not included. The sample holds approximately 2,200,000 clones, approximately 94% seen once. Turning to this clone: Its matching antigen is unknown.

General study findings and limits: For naive CD4 cells, 4% to 5% of clonotypes were shared across a handful of donors. Among donors, clonotype sharing was expected to be affected by sequencing depth.

Naive CD8 cells comprised CD45RO-negative, CCR7-positively selected cells, excluding terminally differentiated effector memory CD45RA+ cells. This TCR derives from a man between 18 and 35 years old in good health. Some clones in this sample may be carry-over from other donors' samples. Sequencing used naive CD8+ T cells from PBMCs.

CDR3 protein: CASSYTGQGPFYEQYF. Written as DNA, the CDR3 is TGTGCCAGCAGTTACACCGGACAGGGGCCGTTCTACGAGCAGTACTTC. V gene TRBV6-6 combines with J gene TRBJ2-7, with TRBD1 identical over 9 bases. From germline, CDR1 is MNHNY and CDR2 SVGAGI (reference sequence). The J segment lost 3 bases and the V segment lost 2 bases, leaving 8 bases of the junction unmatched. The CDR3 sequence is 16 residues long.